The 12 T cell receptor beta chains below were found in one sample sequenced in a study of OX40 agonist ivuxolimab in advanced cancers. The repertoire was sequenced with immunoSEQ multiplex PCR; TCRdb's copy has only in-frame clones and lacks some. The data hold about 37,000 clones, with 80% to 95% observed a single time. The sequences come from CD4+ or CD8+ T cells sorted from blood, collected in a trial of the OX40 agonist ivuxolimab. The receptors shown here come from an adult with an advanced solid tumor such as melanoma, head and neck, liver or kidney cancer.

The chain carries TRBV19 and TRBJ2-7; 13 bases match TRBD2. This CDR3 region has 15 residues. The ends lost 8 bases at V and 3 bases at J; junction bases unmatched: 7. Per the germline V gene, CDR1 is LNHDA and CDR2 is SQIVND (reference sequence). The DNA of the CDR3 is TGTGCCAGTCACAACGGACTAGCGGGAGACTACGAGCAGTACTTC. It encodes CASHNGLAGDYEQYF.

The V and J genes are TRBV10-3 and TRBJ2-6; D gene uncertain. Germline V lookup: CDR1 ENHRY, CDR2 SYGVKD. Trimming shortened V by 2 bases and J by 1 base, and 18 bases separated the two germline ends. This CDR3 comprises 19 residues. The CDR3, as DNA: TGTGCCATCAGTGAGATCGGCACCGGACGGGCTTCTGGGGCCAACGTCCTGACTTTC. Amino acids: CAISEIGTGRASGANVLTF.

The rearrangement links TRBV2 to TRBJ2-1, with 9 bases fitting TRBD2. Per germline, CDR1 SNHLY and CDR2 FYNNEI. The CDR3 runs to 17 residues. V lost 3 bases and J lost 7; bases outside the gene matches: 13. The DNA of the CDR3 is TGTGCCAGCAGTGAGGTGTTTGGTAGCGGGAGTAATAATGAGCAGTTCTTC. This codes for CASSEVFGSGSNNEQFF. The entire variable domain, with the rest obtained from reference TRBV2 and TRBJ2-1, is as follows: EPEVTQTPSHQVTQMGQEVILRCVPISNHLYFYWYRQILGQKVEFLVSFYNNEISEKSEIFDDQFSVERPDGSNFTLKIRSTKLEDSAMYFCASSEVFGSGSNNEQFFGPGTRLTVL.

The chain couples TRBV13 to TRBJ1-1; D might be TRBD1 (5 bases). This CDR3 spans 14 amino acids. V dropped 3 bases and J dropped 5 bases, with 13 bases sitting between them. Germline CDR1 is PRHDT and CDR2 is FYEKMQ (reference sequence). The CDR3 reads CASSLGRGRTEAFF. The CDR3 DNA is TGTGCCAGCAGCTTGGGGCGAGGACGGACTGAAGCTTTCTTT.

J is TRBJ2-3 and V is TRBV25-1, with a tentative D call TRBD2 (5 bases). Germline-derived CDR1 and CDR2 are MGHDK and SYGVNS. Trimming pared 2 bases from V and 7 bases from J, leaving 10 bases between. The CDR3 spans 13 residues. The CDR3 reads CASSEGLFNTQYF. The DNA of the CDR3 is TGTGCCAGCAGTGAAGGACTCTTTAATACGCAGTATTTT.

The genes are TRBV27 and TRBJ2-1; 10 bases line up with TRBD2. The V gene end was trimmed by 4 bases and the J gene end by 10 bases; junction bases not matched to a gene: 4. Germline V gene lookup returns CDR1 MNHEY and CDR2 SMNVEV (reference sequence). The CDR3 totals 13 residues. CDR3 DNA: TGTGCCAGCAGTTGGGGACTAGCGTTCGAGCAGTTCTTC. Its protein product is CASSWGLAFEQFF.

The CDR3 nucleotides read TGTGCCACCCGTCCGGATAAACCGTACGAGCAGTACTTC. This translates into CATRPDKPYEQYF. The rearrangement uses TRBV15 and TRBJ2-7; D not resolved. The germline CDR1 and CDR2 sequences are LNHNV and YYDKDF (reference sequence). The germline V and J ends were trimmed by 8 bases and 4 bases, with 15 bases remaining between them. The CDR3 length is 13 residues. Based on the CDR3 plus reference TRBV15 and TRBJ2-7, the full variable domain is DAMVIQNPRYQVTQFGKPVTLSCSQTLNHNVMYWYQQKSSQAPKLLFHYYDKDFNNEADTPDNFQSRRPNTSFCFLDIRSPGLGDTAMYLCATRPDKPYEQYFGPGTRLTVT.

The chain employs TRBV4-3 and TRBJ2-2, with D unresolved. The CDR3 covers 17 residues. Germline lookup yields CDR1 LGHNA and CDR2 YSLEER. V was shortened by 4 bases and J by 4 bases, with 19 bases between the two germline ends. The CDR3 DNA sequence: TGCGCCAGCAGCCCAGAACACCCTGGTTGGGTCACCGGGGAGCTGTTTTTT. This encodes CASSPEHPGWVTGELFF.

The J gene is TRBJ2-1, the V gene TRBV9; 14 bases fit TRBD2. The CDR3 has 17 amino acids. From germline, CDR1 is SGDLS and CDR2 YYNGEE. The ends lost 5 bases at V and 4 bases at J; junction bases unmatched: 8. As DNA, the CDR3 is TGTGCCAGCAGGGCGGGACTAGCGGGAGAGGATTACAATGAGCAGTTCTTC. Translation gives CASRAGLAGEDYNEQFF. Drawing the rest from reference TRBV9 and TRBJ2-1, the complete variable domain is DSGVTQTPKHLITATGQRVTLRCSPRSGDLSVYWYQQSLDQGLQFLIQYYNGEERAKGNILERFSAQQFPDLHSELNLSSLELGDSALYFCASRAGLAGEDYNEQFFGPGTRLTVL.

This CDR3 reads CASSFFGSGSDTQYF. The CDR3 bases are TGTGCCAGCAGTTTCTTTGGTAGCGGTTCGGATACGCAGTATTTT. The rearrangement links TRBV28 to TRBJ2-3, with TRBD2 as a possible D gene (6 bases). CDR3 length: 15 amino acids. CDR1 and CDR2 (germline): MDHEN, SYDVKM. Trimming pared 3 bases from V and 6 bases from J, leaving 16 bases between.

This clone has a single count. The chain links TRBV5-6 to TRBJ2-5; D unresolved. The CDR3 consists of 16 residues. Germline CDR1 and CDR2: SGHDT and YYEEEE. With 1 base removed from V and 3 bases from J, the gap between germline ends came to 16 bases. Written as DNA, the CDR3 is TGTGCCAGCAGCTTGTCACGGAGTCCCATTAAAGAGACCCAGTACTTC. Translating gives CASSLSRSPIKETQYF.

CDR3 loop: CASSIFSGSSYNEQFF. DNA of the CDR3: TGCGCCAGCAGCATCTTTAGCGGGAGCTCCTACAATGAGCAGTTCTTC. This chain links TRBV5-1 with TRBJ2-1; 9 nucleotides line up with TRBD2. V was pared by 4 bases and J by 0 bases, with 5 bases of the junction left unmatched. Germline V gives CDR1 SGHRS, CDR2 YFSETQ. This CDR3 has 16 amino acids.